Below are 10 T cell receptor beta chains sequenced from a single sample in a study of T-cell reconstitution after alpha-beta-depleted transplantation in children. Unique molecular identifiers were used in preparing the TCRbeta library. TCRdb re-called the PCR reads with MiXCR, one entry per CDR3 protein. The sample has hundreds of thousands of distinct CDR3 sequences; 23% are singletons. Specimen: PBMCs, mostly from graft donor cells, collected 360 days after TCRalphabeta/CD19-depleted stem cell transplant. The source is a boy under two years old who had a stem cell transplant for acute myeloid leukemia, so the T cells may come from the graft donor.

This sequence joins TRBV2 and TRBJ1-2; D is undetermined. The germline V and J ends were trimmed by 1 base and 9 bases, with 0 bases remaining between them. CDR1 SNHLY and CDR2 FYNNEI come from the germline V gene. CDR3 length: 9 residues. This chain's CDR3 is CASSEGYTF. The CDR3 nucleotides read TGTGCCAGCAGTGAAGGCTACACCTTC.

CDR3 in DNA: TGTGCCAGCAGTTACAGGCCGGCGGCGGATACGCAGTATTTT. Translating it yields CASSYRPAADTQYF. V is TRBV6-5 and J is TRBJ2-3; no definite D call. This CDR3 comprises 14 residues. Trimming stripped 2 bases from V and 6 bases from J, with 12 bases between. Per the germline V gene, CDR1 is MNHEY and CDR2 is SVGAGI.

This clonotype was seen only a few times. The V and J genes are TRBV12-3 or TRBV12-4 and TRBJ1-5; 7 bases agree with TRBD1. With V trimmed by 5 bases and J by 1 base, 8 bases remained unmatched. This CDR3 has 16 residues. The CDR3 coding sequence is TGTGCCAGCAGTACATGGGAGGGGGCGAGCAATCAGCCCCAGCATTTT. It yields the protein CASSTWEGASNQPQHF.

This sequence joins TRBV2 and TRBJ2-7; D might be TRBD1 (6 bases). Germline lookup yields CDR1 SNHLY and CDR2 FYNNEI. Trimming left V 8 bases short and J 6 bases short, with 17 bases between. The CDR3 length is 13 residues. CDR3 coding DNA: TGTGCCAGCCTCAGGGGTTTGCGTCCCGAGCAGTACTTC. It codes for CASLRGLRPEQYF.

This clonotype was seen a few times. The chain joins TRBV6-5 to TRBJ2-3; TRBD1 matches 8 bases. V shed 4 bases and J 4 bases; nucleotides not matched to a gene: 7. Germline CDR1 and CDR2: MNHEY and SVGAGI. The CDR3 extends over 15 amino acids. CDR3 nucleotide sequence: TGTGCCAGCAGTTCGGGCAGGGGGCCCCCAGATACGCAGTATTTT. Protein sequence: CASSSGRGPPDTQYF.

The chain joins TRBV18 to TRBJ2-3; perhaps TRBD1 as D (6 bases). Trimming left V 5 bases short and J 8 bases short, with 20 bases between. The CDR3 sequence is 15 residues long. The germline gives CDR1 KGHSH, CDR2 LQKENI. Here the CDR3 DNA reads TGTGCCAGCTCATCCTCCTTACAGGGAATCCTTACGCAGTATTTT. This encodes CASSSSLQGILTQYF.

This chain joins TRBV7-2 and TRBJ2-1; TRBD1 matches 10 bases. The CDR3 loop spans 15 amino acids. The ends lost 4 bases at V and 6 bases at J; junction bases unmatched: 6. Germline assignment: CDR1 SGHTA and CDR2 FQGNSA. CDR3 DNA sequence: TGTGCCAGCAGCTCGACAGGGGGCATTGGCAATGAGCAGTTCTTC. It yields the protein CASSSTGGIGNEQFF.

This clonotype has just a few counts. V gene TRBV20-1 combines with J gene TRBJ2-5; D might be TRBD2 (7 bases). CDR1 is DFQATT and CDR2 is SNEGSKA in the germline V gene (reference sequence). Deletions cut 6 bases from V and 2 bases from J, with 16 bases between. The CDR3 has 14 residues. CDR3 DNA sequence: TGCAGTGCCCAAAGGGGGGGGTTACAAGAGACCCAGTACTTC. This codes for CSAQRGGLQETQYF.

The rearrangement uses TRBV4-3 and TRBJ2-5; D gene unclear. V was pared by 0 bases and J by 2 bases, with 10 bases between. The CDR3 is made up of 15 amino acids. CDR1 and CDR2 (germline): LGHNA, YSLEER. CDR3 coding DNA: TGCGCCAGCAGCCAAGATGGAACAGATCAAGAGACCCAGTACTTC. Its translation: CASSQDGTDQETQYF.

V usage is TRBV7-6 and J usage is TRBJ2-1; 10 bases agree with TRBD2. The germline V gene encodes CDR1 SGHVS and CDR2 FNYEAQ. The J segment lost 5 bases and the V segment lost 3 bases, leaving 4 bases of the junction unmatched. The CDR3 is 15 amino acids. The CDR3 loop reads CASSFLTSGDNEQFF. CDR3 nucleotides: TGTGCCAGCAGCTTTCTCACTAGCGGGGACAATGAGCAGTTCTTC.